Listed here are 11 T cell receptor beta chains from one sample, sequenced in a study of T cell responses to AZD1222 COVID-19 vaccine. Using immunoSEQ multiplex PCR, the repertoire was profiled, and TCRdb retains in-frame clones only, with some absent. The sample has more than 95,000 clones, approximately 87% seen once. Sequenced here: peripheral blood, sampled on day 0 of AZD1222 vaccination. Receptor source: an adult in good health.

The chain recombines TRBV7-8 with TRBJ1-1; possible D gene TRBD1, 6 bases. Trimming shortened V by 1 base and J by 4 bases, and 10 bases separated the two germline ends. CDR3 size: 14 residues. The germline V gene encodes CDR1 SGHVS and CDR2 FQNEAQ. CDR3 sequence (DNA): TGTGCCAGCAGCTTAGAAGGGGGAGTCACTGAAGCTTTCTTT. Residues: CASSLEGGVTEAFF.

The chain uses TRBV3-1 (or the pseudogene TRBV3-2) and TRBJ1-3, with D uncertain. Germline CDR1 reads LGHDT; CDR2 reads YNNKEL (reference sequence). The CDR3 loop spans 11 amino acids. V lost 4 bases to trimming and J lost 5 bases, with 3 bases between them. The CDR3 loop reads CASSLRNTIYF. CDR3 DNA: TGTGCCAGCAGCCTAAGAAACACCATATATTTT.

The chain is built from TRBV5-8 and TRBJ2-3; D remains ambiguous. Germline-derived CDR1 and CDR2 are SGHTS and YDEGEE. Trimming took 0 bases from V and 1 from J, leaving 9 bases between them. This CDR3 region has 15 residues. The CDR3 protein is CASSLVGPGTDTQYF. CDR3 in DNA: TGTGCCAGCAGCTTGGTAGGGCCGGGCACAGATACGCAGTATTTT.

V and J are TRBV30 and TRBJ1-6; D possibly corresponds to TRBD1 (6 bases). Trimming left V 3 bases short and J 6 bases short, with 15 bases between. The CDR3 is 15 residues long. Germline CDR1 reads GTSNPN; CDR2 reads SVGIG (reference sequence). The CDR3 region is CAWRGGGWSNSPLHF. CDR3 nucleotides: TGTGCCTGGAGGGGTGGGGGCTGGTCTAATTCACCCCTCCACTTT.

CDR3 sequence (DNA): TGTGCCAGCTCACCGTATAGCGGGGACACAGATACGCAGTATTTT. Protein product: CASSPYSGDTDTQYF. The chain is built from TRBV18 and TRBJ2-3; 8 bases map to TRBD2. The germline V gene encodes CDR1 KGHSH and CDR2 LQKENI. V shed 3 bases and J 2 bases; nucleotides not matched to a gene: 4. The CDR3 consists of 15 residues.

This rearrangement joins TRBV5-1 to TRBJ2-5; D possibly corresponds to TRBD1 (6 bases). The CDR3 runs 13 residues. Germline CDR1 SGHRS, CDR2 YFSETQ. Trimming took off 2 bases at V and 5 bases at J, with 10 bases between the two ends. The CDR3 DNA reads TGCGCCAGCAGCTTTCAGGGGATGGAGACCCAGTACTTC. Protein product: CASSFQGMETQYF. Looking up the rest from reference TRBV5-1 and TRBJ2-5 gives the full variable domain: KAGVTQTPRYLIKTRGQQVTLSCSPISGHRSVSWYQQTPGQGLQFLFEYFSETQRNKGNFPGRFSGRQFSNSRSEMNVSTLELGDSALYLCASSFQGMETQYFGPGTRLLVL.

This clone has only one observation. The chain carries TRBV5-5 and TRBJ1-1, with 7 bases identical to TRBD1. Germline V gene sequence: CDR1 SGHKS, CDR2 YYEKEE (reference sequence). The J segment lost 1 base and the V segment lost 3 bases, leaving 3 bases of the junction unmatched. CDR3 size: 14 residues. CDR3: CASSSRTGNTEAFF. The CDR3 DNA reads TGTGCCAGCAGCTCGAGGACAGGGAACACTGAAGCTTTCTTT.

This chain links TRBV15 with TRBJ2-7; D is perhaps TRBD2 (7 bases). The V end was cut by 4 bases, the J end by 3 bases, with 16 bases between. Germline lookup yields CDR1 LNHNV and CDR2 YYDKDF (reference sequence). The CDR3 is made up of 15 amino acids. CDR3 in amino acids: CATSIGRTARYEQYF. The CDR3 DNA reads TGTGCCACCAGCATCGGGAGGACAGCTCGCTACGAGCAGTACTTC.

This chain connects TRBV7-2 to TRBJ2-1; 12 nucleotides align to TRBD2. Per the germline V gene, CDR1 is SGHTA and CDR2 is FQGNSA. With 4 bases clipped from V and 7 bases from J, the junction kept 5 bases outside the gene matches. CDR3 length: 15 amino acids. CDR3 bases: TGTGCCAGCAGCTCTAGCGGGAGGGCCAATAATGAGCAGTTCTTC. Translated: CASSSSGRANNEQFF.

V gene TRBV6-1 combines with J gene TRBJ1-5, with TRBD1 identical over 11 bases. V shed 6 bases and J 4 bases; nucleotides not matched to a gene: 14. The CDR3 is 18 amino acids. Germline V lookup: CDR1 MNHNS, CDR2 SASEGT. CDR3 region: CASSELAGTGGINQPQHF. In nucleotides, the CDR3 is TGTGCCAGCAGCGAACTGGCCGGGACAGGGGGTATTAATCAGCCCCAGCATTTT.

This clone was picked up a small number of times. The rearrangement uses TRBV20-1 and TRBJ2-3; unclear D gene. CDR3 length: 15 residues. Germline V CDR1 and CDR2: DFQATT, SNEGSKA (reference sequence). V was trimmed by 3 bases and J by 0 bases, leaving 13 bases between them. The CDR3 sequence is CSASPRSHSTDTQYF. The CDR3 nucleotides are TGCAGTGCTAGTCCCAGGTCCCATAGCACAGATACGCAGTATTTT.